Sequencing of this TCR beta chain was carried out in a study of cytotoxic CD8 clonotypes in ibrutinib-treated CLL. Turning to the study itself: A mean of around 260,000 productive templates and tens of thousands of productive rearrangements was obtained per sample.

V shed 10 bases, J shed 3 bases, and the junction held 3 bases outside the gene matches. The CDR3 spans 11 residues. CDR1 is SGHRS, CDR2 YFSETQ, per germline. A word on this clone: The antigen remains unidentified.

Investigators sought sequencing depths of between 1 in 200,000 and 1 in 1 million T cells. This table comes from immunoSEQ multiplex PCR, and its TCRdb copy is limited to in-frame clones, with some not included. This table has over 70,000 clones, roughly 77% appearing once. Findings of the study overall: Among the clonotypes, public ones were uncommon and contracted or held stable on treatment. In comparison with age-matched healthy donors, baseline clonality was higher and tracked circulating CD8+ T-cell counts.

The sample was PBMCs, taken after 12 months of ibrutinib treatment. J is TRBJ1-1 and V is TRBV5-1; 7 bases are shared with TRBD1. The TCR comes from a human donor with chronic lymphocytic leukemia. CDR3 sequence reads: CAPQGDTEAFF. CDR3 sequence (DNA): TGCGCCCCCCAGGGGGACACTGAAGCTTTCTTT. The full variable domain, completed using reference TRBV5-1 and TRBJ1-1, is KAGVTQTPRYLIKTRGQQVTLSCSPISGHRSVSWYQQTPGQGLQFLFEYFSETQRNKGNFPGRFSGRQFSNSRSEMNVSTLELGDSALYLCAPQGDTEAFFGQGTRLTVV.